The TCR beta chain described here comes from a study of tumor and adjacent non-tumor tissue in lung cancer. Study information: Patients comprised roughly 12 adenocarcinoma, 2 squamous cell carcinoma and 1 small cell lung cancer. Aged about 31 to 76 years, patients included nine to ten men and a few women with stage I to III disease.

RNA was extracted from bulk tissue without any cell sorting. A modified ARM-PCR protocol with three rounds of nested PCR amplified TCRbeta. Using its own MiXCR run on the multiplex PCR reads, TCRdb lists one record per CDR3 protein. The sample records some 80,000 distinct CDR3 sequences, approximately 72% being singletons. This clonotype was observed a handful of times. Its cognate antigen is unknown. At one end the junction does not follow the germline gene, possibly because of a read error. The CDR3 consists of 14 residues. The germline CDR1 and CDR2 sequences are SEHNR and FQNEAQ (reference sequence). Study-wide points: Tumor repertoires had a smaller top 100 clone share than normal lung.

This rearrangement joins TRBV7-9 to TRBJ1-6, with a tentative D call TRBD1 (6 bases). This receptor was taken from a woman aged 40-49 years with non-small cell lung cancer. Sequenced sample: lung tumor tissue. CDR3 sequence: CASSADSRNSSLLF. DNA for the CDR3: TGTGCCAGCAGCGCGGACAGCCGTAATTCATCCCTCCTCTTT.